The rows below give T cell receptor beta chains drawn from one sample of a study of human T cells and chemical hapten exposure. A single record per CDR3 protein comes from TCRdb applying MiXCR to the RACE reads. The sample includes some 90,000 distinct CDR3 sequences, about 8% seen only once; the top ten take about 2.5%. The specimen comprised whole blood, sampled in connection with sensitization to the hapten diphenylcyclopropenone (DPC). Source of these receptors: a man aged 35-49 years with alopecia areata. Some clones in this sample may be carry-over from other donors' samples. Each CDR3 is given with its conserved first and last residue. The D gene is left open where the match is weak. Part of the rows lack a size; the others show once, few, many or a class for expanded clones.

V gene	clone size	D gene	CDR3 length	J gene	CDR3 DNA	CDR3 protein
TRBV29-1	few	.	14	TRBJ2-7	TGCAGCGTTGTCGGGACGGGAACCTTCTACGAGCAGTACTTC	CSVVGTGTFYEQYF
TRBV15	many	.	14	TRBJ2-3	TGTGCACCAGCTGGGATCACGGGTACAGATACGCAGTATTTT	CAPAGITGTDTQYF
TRBV29-1	few	.	16	TRBJ2-5	TGCAGCGTTGAAGATCGTGGCACCGCGTACCAAGAGACCCAGTACTTC	CSVEDRGTAYQETQYF
TRBV7-6	many	TRBD2	16	TRBJ2-2	TGTGCCAGCAGCTTAACCGGGACTAGCCTCACCGGGGAGCTGTTTTTT	CASSLTGTSLTGELFF
TRBV7-2	.	TRBD2	15	TRBJ2-3	TGTGCCAGCAGCTACAGCGGGATAGGTCCAGATACGCAGTATTTT	CASSYSGIGPDTQYF
TRBV20-1	many	.	11	TRBJ2-7	TGCAGTGTCACTATGGGGGGCGAGCAGTACTTC	CSVTMGGEQYF
TRBV7-6	few	TRBD2	15	TRBJ2-4	TGTGCCAGCAGCCCCGCAGGACTAGCCGAAAACATTCAGTACTTC	CASSPAGLAENIQYF
TRBV3-1	.	.	16	TRBJ1-1	TGTGCCAGCAGCCACGGTAGGAAGGTGGTGAACACTGAAGCTTTCTTT	CASSHGRKVVNTEAFF
TRBV7-2	.	.	16	TRBJ1-1	TGTGCCAGCAGCCCAATGGGCAGAAACCCGGACACTGAAGCTTTCTTT	CASSPMGRNPDTEAFF
TRBV7-3	few	TRBD2	15	TRBJ2-2	TGTGCCAGCAGCTTAACGCGGGAGCACACCGGGGAGCTGTTTTTT	CASSLTREHTGELFF
TRBV5-1	.	.	14	TRBJ2-3	TGCGCCAGCAGCTTGCAAGCGGTGGCAGATACGCAGTATTTT	CASSLQAVADTQYF
TRBV7-8	.	.	18	TRBJ2-6	TGTGCCAGCAGCCTCACGGGACACTTATCCCCCGGGGCCAACGTCCTGACTTTC	CASSLTGHLSPGANVLTF
TRBV5-4	many	.	12	TRBJ2-3	TGTGCCAGCAGCTTGGACTTCTATACGCAGTATTTT	CASSLDFYTQYF
TRBV28	.	.	15	TRBJ2-3	TGTGCCAGCAAGGACAATGGGGCCACCACAGATACGCAGTATTTT	CASKDNGATTDTQYF
TRBV7-2	many	.	13	TRBJ2-1	TGTGCCCAAGCCGAATCGCGGGACCATGAGCAGTTCTTC	CAQAESRDHEQFF
TRBV11-3	many	.	15	TRBJ1-1	TGTGCCAGCAGCTTAGGTCCGCAGTTGAACACTGAAGCTTTCTTT	CASSLGPQLNTEAFF
TRBV29-1	few	.	14	TRBJ2-2	TGCAGCGTTGAGGGTGAACAGAACACCGGGGAGCTGTTTTTT	CSVEGEQNTGELFF
TRBV13	many	.	15	TRBJ1-5	TGTGCCAGCAGCATATCAGGAGGGGGGAATCAGCCCCAGCATTTT	CASSISGGGNQPQHF
TRBV12-3/TRBV12-4	few	.	13	TRBJ1-5	TGTGCCAGCAGCCCGGACAGCCCCCAGCCCCAGCATTTT	CASSPDSPQPQHF
TRBV19	few	.	15	TRBJ2-1	TGTGCCAGTAGTATCTCCGCTCGCGCCTACAATGAGCAGTTCTTC	CASSISARAYNEQFF
TRBV9	many	.	15	TRBJ2-5	TGTGCCAGCAGCGTAGAGGGCTGGAAGAGGGAGACCCAGTACTTC	CASSVEGWKRETQYF
TRBV20-1	many	.	18	TRBJ2-3	TGCAGTGCTAGAGATAGAACCAACAGGGTACTGAGCACAGATACGCAGTATTTT	CSARDRTNRVLSTDTQYF
TRBV12-3/TRBV12-4	few	TRBD1	13	TRBJ1-2	TGTGCCAGCAGTTCGAGGGGGCGAAATGGCTACACCTTC	CASSSRGRNGYTF
TRBV5-1	few	TRBD1	15	TRBJ2-1	TGCGCCAGCAGCGTGGACAGGGGGGTAGTCGAAAGGCAGTTCTTC	CASSVDRGVVERQFF
TRBV29-1	.	TRBD1	15	TRBJ1-3	TGCAGCGTTGTTCGCCAGGGGGCGGCTGGAAACACCATATATTTT	CSVVRQGAAGNTIYF
TRBV7-9	few	.	15	TRBJ2-3	TGTGCCAGCAGCTTGCGGGAAGAGGGCACAGATACGCAGTATTTT	CASSLREEGTDTQYF
TRBV11-1	few	TRBD2	14	TRBJ2-1	TGTGCCAGCAGCTTAGAAGGACTAGCGAATGAGCAGTTCTTC	CASSLEGLANEQFF
TRBV5-4	.	TRBD1	16	TRBJ2-5	TGTGCCAGCAGCCGCGGGACCGGGGACAGGGGAGAGACCCAGTACTTC	CASSRGTGDRGETQYF
TRBV5-1	many	.	18	TRBJ2-6	TGCGCCAGCAGCTGGTTGAGGGCACAGGACTCTGGGGCCAACGTCCTGACTTTC	CASSWLRAQDSGANVLTF
TRBV2	few	.	13	TRBJ2-5	TGTGCCAGCGTCGGGAGTCCAGGAGAGACCCAGTACTTC	CASVGSPGETQYF